Described below is a single T cell receptor (beta chain) sequence and its context. The antigen is not known. Both 60 Vbeta primers and 13 Jbeta primers went into the PCR. TCRdb keeps only in-frame clones here, not all; method: immunoSEQ multiplex PCR. The sample lists more than 95,000 clones, around three quarters occurring once. Germline V gene data show CDR1 as SGHNT and CDR2 as YYREEE (reference sequence). The V gene lost 5 bases and the J gene lost 7 bases, with 19 bases spanning the gap. The CDR3 is 15 residues long. The record originates from a study of cytomegalovirus exposure and HLA in healthy donors. Study observations and caveats: In a later analysis, common viral pathogens appeared linked to several of the most significant clusters. It was in a later analysis that TCR association rates were seen to vary by HLA locus, highest for DRB1 and lowest for HLA-C. In a later analysis, the majority of CMV-associated beta chains seemingly showed HLA restriction.

This receptor was identified in a man aged 25 to 40 in good health and CMV-seropositive. The sample consisted of PBMCs. The chain links TRBV5-4 to TRBJ2-1, with a weak D call TRBD2 (5 bases). The CDR3 loop is CASSFGLAPTNEQFF. The CDR3 coding sequence is TGTGCCAGCAGTTTCGGCCTAGCTCCTACGAATGAGCAGTTCTTC.